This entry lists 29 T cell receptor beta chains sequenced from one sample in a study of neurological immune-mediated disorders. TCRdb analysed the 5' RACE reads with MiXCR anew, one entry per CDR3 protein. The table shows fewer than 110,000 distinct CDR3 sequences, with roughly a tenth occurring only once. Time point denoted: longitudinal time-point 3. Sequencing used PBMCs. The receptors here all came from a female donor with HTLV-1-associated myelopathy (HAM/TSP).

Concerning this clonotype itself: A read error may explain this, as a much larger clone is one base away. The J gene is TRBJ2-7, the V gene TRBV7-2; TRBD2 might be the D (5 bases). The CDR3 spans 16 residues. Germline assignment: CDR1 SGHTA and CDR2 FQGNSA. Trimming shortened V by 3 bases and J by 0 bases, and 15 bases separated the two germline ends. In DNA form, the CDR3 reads TGTGCCAGCAGCTTTTCCTCTGGGGAGATCTCCTACGAGCAGTACTTC. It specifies CASSFSSGEISYEQYF.

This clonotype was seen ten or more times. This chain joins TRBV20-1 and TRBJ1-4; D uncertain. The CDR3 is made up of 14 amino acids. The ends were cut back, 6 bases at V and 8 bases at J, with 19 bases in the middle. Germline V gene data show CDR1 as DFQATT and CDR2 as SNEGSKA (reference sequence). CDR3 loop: CSALPAAALEKLFF. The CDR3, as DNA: TGCAGTGCCCTGCCGGCCGCGGCATTGGAAAAACTGTTTTTT.

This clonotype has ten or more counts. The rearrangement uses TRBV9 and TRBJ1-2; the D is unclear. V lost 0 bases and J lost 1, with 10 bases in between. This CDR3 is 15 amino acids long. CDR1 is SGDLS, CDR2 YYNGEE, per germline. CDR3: CASSVAPEVNYGYTF. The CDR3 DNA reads TGTGCCAGCAGCGTAGCCCCCGAGGTTAACTATGGCTACACCTTC.

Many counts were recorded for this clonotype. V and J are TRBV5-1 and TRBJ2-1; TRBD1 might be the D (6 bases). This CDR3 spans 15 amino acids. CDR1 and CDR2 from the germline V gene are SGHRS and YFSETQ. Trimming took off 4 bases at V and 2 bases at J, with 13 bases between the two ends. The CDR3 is CASSPRQATYNEQFF. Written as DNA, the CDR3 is TGCGCCAGCAGCCCCCGACAGGCAACCTACAATGAGCAGTTCTTC.

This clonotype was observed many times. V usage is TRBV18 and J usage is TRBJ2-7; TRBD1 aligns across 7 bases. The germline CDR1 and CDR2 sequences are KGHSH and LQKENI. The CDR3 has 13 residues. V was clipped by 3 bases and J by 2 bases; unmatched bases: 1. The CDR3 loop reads CASSPDRPYEQYF. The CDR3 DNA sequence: TGTGCCAGCTCACCGGACAGGCCCTACGAGCAGTACTTC.

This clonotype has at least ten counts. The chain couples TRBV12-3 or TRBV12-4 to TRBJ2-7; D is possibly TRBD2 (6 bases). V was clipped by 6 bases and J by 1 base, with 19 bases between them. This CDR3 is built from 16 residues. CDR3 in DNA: TGTGCCAGCAGCGACTCGGGACTCGGCTGGTCCTACGAGCAGTACTTC. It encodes CASSDSGLGWSYEQYF.

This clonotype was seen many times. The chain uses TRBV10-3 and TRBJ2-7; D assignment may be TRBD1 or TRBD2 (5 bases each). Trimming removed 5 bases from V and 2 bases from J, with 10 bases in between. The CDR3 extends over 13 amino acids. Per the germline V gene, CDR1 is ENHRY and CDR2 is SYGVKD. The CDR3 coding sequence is TGTGCCATCAGTCCCCAGGGAGCCTACGAGCAGTACTTC. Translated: CAISPQGAYEQYF.

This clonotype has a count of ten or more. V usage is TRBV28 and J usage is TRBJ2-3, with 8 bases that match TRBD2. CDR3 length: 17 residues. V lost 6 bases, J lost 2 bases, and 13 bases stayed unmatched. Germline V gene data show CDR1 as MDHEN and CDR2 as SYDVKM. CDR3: CASSQPGGGAYTDTQYF. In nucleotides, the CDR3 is TGTGCCAGCAGCCAACCGGGGGGGGGGGCGTACACAGATACGCAGTATTTT. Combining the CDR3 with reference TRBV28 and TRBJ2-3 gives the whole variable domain DVKVTQSSRYLVKRTGEKVFLECVQDMDHENMFWYRQDPGLGLRLIYFSYDVKMKEKGDIPEGYSVSREKKERFSLILESASTNQTSMYLCASSQPGGGAYTDTQYFGPGTRLTVL.

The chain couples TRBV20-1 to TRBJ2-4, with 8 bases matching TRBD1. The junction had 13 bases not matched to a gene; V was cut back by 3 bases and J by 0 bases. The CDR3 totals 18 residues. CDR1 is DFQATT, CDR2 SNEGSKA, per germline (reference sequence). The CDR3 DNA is TGCAGTGCTAGTGTCGCAGGGGGCGATACGATAGCCAAAAACATTCAGTACTTC. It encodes CSASVAGGDTIAKNIQYF.

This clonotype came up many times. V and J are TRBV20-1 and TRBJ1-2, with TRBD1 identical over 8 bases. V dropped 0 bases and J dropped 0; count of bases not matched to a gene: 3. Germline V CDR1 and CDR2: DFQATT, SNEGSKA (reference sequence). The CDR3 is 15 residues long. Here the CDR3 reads CSARETGGTNYGYTF. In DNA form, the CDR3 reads TGCAGTGCTAGAGAAACAGGGGGGACTAACTATGGCTACACCTTC.

Written as DNA, the CDR3 is TGCGCCAGCAGCTTAGATAGCGGACCCGTCTACGAGCAGTACTTC. The encoded protein is CASSLDSGPVYEQYF. The chain carries TRBV5-1 and TRBJ2-7; D may be TRBD2 (6 bases). Deletions cut 2 bases from V and 3 bases from J, with 15 bases between. This CDR3 has 15 amino acids. Looked up from germline, CDR1 is SGHRS and CDR2 is YFSETQ.

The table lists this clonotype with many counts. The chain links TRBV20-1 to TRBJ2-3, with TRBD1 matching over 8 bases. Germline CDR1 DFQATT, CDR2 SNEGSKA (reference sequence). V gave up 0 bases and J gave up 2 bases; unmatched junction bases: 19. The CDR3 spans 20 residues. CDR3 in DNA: TGCAGTGCTAGAGATTCCCCCAGGGGGCTCATAAGCTTTGTCACAGATACGCAGTATTTT. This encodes CSARDSPRGLISFVTDTQYF.

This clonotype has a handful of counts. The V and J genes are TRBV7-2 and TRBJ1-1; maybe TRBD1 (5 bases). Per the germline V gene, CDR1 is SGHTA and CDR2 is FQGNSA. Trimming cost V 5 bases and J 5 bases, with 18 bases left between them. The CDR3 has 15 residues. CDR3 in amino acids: CASSAGGRPGTEAFF. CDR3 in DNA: TGTGCCAGCAGCGCCGGGGGACGGCCAGGAACTGAAGCTTTCTTT.

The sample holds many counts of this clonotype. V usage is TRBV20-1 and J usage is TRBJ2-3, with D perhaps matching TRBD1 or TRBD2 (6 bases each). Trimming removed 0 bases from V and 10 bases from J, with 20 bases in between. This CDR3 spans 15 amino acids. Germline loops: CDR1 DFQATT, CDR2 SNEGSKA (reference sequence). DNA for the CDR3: TGCAGTGCTAGAGATGCGACGGGGGCTCCCACATCGCAGTATTTT. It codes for CSARDATGAPTSQYF.

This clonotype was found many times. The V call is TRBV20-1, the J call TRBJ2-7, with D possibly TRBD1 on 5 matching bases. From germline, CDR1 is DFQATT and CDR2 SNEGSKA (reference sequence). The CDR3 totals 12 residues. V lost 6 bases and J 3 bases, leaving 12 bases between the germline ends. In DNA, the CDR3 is TGCAGTGCCCCTGGCAGGGTCTACGAGCAGTACTTC. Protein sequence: CSAPGRVYEQYF.

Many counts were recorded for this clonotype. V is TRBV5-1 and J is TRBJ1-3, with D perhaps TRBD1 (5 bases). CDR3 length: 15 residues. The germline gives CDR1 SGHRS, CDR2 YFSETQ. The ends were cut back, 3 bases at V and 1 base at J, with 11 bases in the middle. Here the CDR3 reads CASSSQGSSGNTIYF. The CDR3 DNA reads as TGCGCCAGCAGCTCGCAGGGTTCATCTGGAAACACCATATATTTT.

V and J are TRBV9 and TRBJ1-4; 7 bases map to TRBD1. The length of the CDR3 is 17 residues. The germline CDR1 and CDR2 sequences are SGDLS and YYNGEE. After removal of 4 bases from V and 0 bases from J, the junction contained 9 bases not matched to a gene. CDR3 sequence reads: CASSTTGTKSTNEKLFF. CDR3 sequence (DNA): TGTGCCAGCAGCACGACAGGGACCAAGTCAACTAATGAAAAACTGTTTTTT.

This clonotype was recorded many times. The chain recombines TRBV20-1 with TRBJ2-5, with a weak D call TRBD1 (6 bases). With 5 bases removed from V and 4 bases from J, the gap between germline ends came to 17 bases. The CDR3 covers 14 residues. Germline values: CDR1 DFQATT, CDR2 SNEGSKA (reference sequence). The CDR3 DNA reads TGCAGTGCTTCCAGGGGTTTCGGTCTAGAGACCCAGTACTTC. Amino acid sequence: CSASRGFGLETQYF.

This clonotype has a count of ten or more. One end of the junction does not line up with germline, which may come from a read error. The CDR3 here is CATSRRGQGDEQYF. DNA for the CDR3: TGTGCTACCAGCAGACGCGGACAGGGGGACGAGCAGTACTTC. The chain carries TRBV15 and TRBJ2-7; 10 positions match TRBD1. This CDR3 has 14 amino acids. Germline lookup yields CDR1 LNHNV and CDR2 YYDKDF (reference sequence).

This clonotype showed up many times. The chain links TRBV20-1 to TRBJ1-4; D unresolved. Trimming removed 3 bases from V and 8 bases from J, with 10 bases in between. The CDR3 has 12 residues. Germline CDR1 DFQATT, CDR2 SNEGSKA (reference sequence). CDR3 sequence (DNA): TGCAGTGCTAGTGGGCCAGACGAAAAACTGTTTTTT. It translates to CSASGPDEKLFF.

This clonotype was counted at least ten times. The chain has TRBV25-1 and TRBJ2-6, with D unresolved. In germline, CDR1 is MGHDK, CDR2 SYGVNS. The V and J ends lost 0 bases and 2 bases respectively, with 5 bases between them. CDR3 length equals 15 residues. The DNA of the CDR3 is TGTGCCAGCAGTGAATATGGGACTGGGGCCAACGTCCTGACTTTC. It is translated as CASSEYGTGANVLTF.

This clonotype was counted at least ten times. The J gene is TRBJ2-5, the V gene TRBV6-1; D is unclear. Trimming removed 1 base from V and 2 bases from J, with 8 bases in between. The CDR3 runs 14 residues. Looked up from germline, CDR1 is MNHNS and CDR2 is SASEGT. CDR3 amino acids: CASSEVHSQETQYF. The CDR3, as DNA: TGTGCCAGCAGTGAAGTTCACAGTCAAGAGACCCAGTACTTC.

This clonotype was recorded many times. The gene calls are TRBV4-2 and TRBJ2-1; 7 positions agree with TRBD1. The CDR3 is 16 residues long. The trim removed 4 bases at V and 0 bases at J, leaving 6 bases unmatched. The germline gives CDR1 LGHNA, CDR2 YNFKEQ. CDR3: CASSPTGASSYNEQFF. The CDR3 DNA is TGTGCCAGCAGCCCCACAGGGGCCAGCTCCTACAATGAGCAGTTCTTC.

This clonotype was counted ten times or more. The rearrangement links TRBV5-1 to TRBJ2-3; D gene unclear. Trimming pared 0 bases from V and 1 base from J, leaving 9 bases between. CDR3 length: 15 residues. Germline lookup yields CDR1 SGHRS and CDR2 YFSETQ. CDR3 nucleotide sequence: TGCGCCAGCAGCTTGGCGGCGTATCGCACAGATACGCAGTATTTT. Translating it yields CASSLAAYRTDTQYF.

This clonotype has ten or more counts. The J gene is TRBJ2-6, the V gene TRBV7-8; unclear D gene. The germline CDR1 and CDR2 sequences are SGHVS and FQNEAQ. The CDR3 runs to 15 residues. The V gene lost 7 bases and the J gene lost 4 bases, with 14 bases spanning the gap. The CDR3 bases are TGTGCCAGCACCATACCCGGTGCAGGGGCCAACGTCCTGACTTTC. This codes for CASTIPGAGANVLTF.

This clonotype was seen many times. CDR3 loop: CASSPGPNEKLFF. The CDR3, as DNA: TGCGCCAGCAGCCCGGGCCCTAATGAAAAACTGTTTTTT. The chain recombines TRBV5-1 with TRBJ1-4; no firm D call. This CDR3 contains 13 residues. Trimming cost V 4 bases and J 3 bases, with 7 bases left between them. CDR1 is SGHRS, CDR2 YFSETQ, per germline. The full variable domain, its missing parts supplied by reference TRBV5-1 and TRBJ1-4, is KAGVTQTPRYLIKTRGQQVTLSCSPISGHRSVSWYQQTPGQGLQFLFEYFSETQRNKGNFPGRFSGRQFSNSRSEMNVSTLELGDSALYLCASSPGPNEKLFFGSGTQLSVL.

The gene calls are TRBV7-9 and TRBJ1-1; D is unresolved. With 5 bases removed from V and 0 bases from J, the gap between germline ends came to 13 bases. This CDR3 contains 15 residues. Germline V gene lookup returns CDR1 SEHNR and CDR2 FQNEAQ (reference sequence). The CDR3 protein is CASSPHDTMNTEAFF. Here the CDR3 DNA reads TGTGCCAGCAGCCCTCATGATACTATGAACACTGAAGCTTTCTTT.

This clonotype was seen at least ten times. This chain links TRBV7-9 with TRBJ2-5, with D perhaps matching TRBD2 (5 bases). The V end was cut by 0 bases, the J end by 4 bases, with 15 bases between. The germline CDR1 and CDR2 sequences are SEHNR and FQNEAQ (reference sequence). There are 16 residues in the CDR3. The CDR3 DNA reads TGTGCCAGCAGCTTAGCAGGGTCCGGGAACCCAGAGACCCAGTACTTC. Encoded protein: CASSLAGSGNPETQYF.

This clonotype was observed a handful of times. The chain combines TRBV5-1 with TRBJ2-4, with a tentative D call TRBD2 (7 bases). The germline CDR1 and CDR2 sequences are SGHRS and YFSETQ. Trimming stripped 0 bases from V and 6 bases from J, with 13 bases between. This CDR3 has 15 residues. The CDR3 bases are TGCGCCAGCAGCTTGGACCGGGGGGCCGGAAACATTCAGTACTTC. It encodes CASSLDRGAGNIQYF.